Presented here are 27 T cell receptor beta chains from one specimen sequenced in a study of blood T cell repertoires in COVID-19. Clones were sequenced by immunoSEQ multiplex PCR, and TCRdb holds only the in-frame ones, with some missing. The sample records approximately 150,000 clones, about four fifths being singletons. Sequencing was done on a sample of PBMCs or T cells enriched from blood (not recorded which). Receptor source: a woman between 45 and 60 years old with acute COVID-19.

The chain is built from TRBV2 and TRBJ1-2, with D possibly TRBD1 on 5 matching bases. The CDR3 contains 11 residues. CDR1 is SNHLY and CDR2 is FYNNEI in the germline V gene. CDR3: CARGRVGGYTF. The DNA of the CDR3 is TGTGCTAGGGGTCGGGTAGGCGGCTACACCTTC.

For the CDR3, the DNA is TGTGCCAGCAGCCCGGACAGGGGCGGGCAGCCCCAGCATTTT. It yields the protein CASSPDRGGQPQHF. This chain links TRBV7-9 with TRBJ1-5; 9 bases fit TRBD1. Germline values: CDR1 SEHNR, CDR2 FQNEAQ (reference sequence). V was clipped by 5 bases and J by 7 bases; unmatched bases: 6. CDR3 length: 14 amino acids.

Comments on this clone: One end of the junction is discordant with germline, which a read error may explain. The chain is built from TRBV5-1 and TRBJ1-3, with a tentative D call TRBD1 (5 bases). Germline CDR1 and CDR2: SGHRS and YFSETQ. The CDR3 totals 15 residues. The CDR3 here is CASRLDINSGNTIYF. For the CDR3, the DNA is TGCGCCAGCAGATTGGACATCAACTCTGGAAACACCATATATTTT.

V gene TRBV7-2 combines with J gene TRBJ2-3; a weak D match, TRBD2 (6 bases). Trimming left V 2 bases short and J 6 bases short, with 15 bases between. The CDR3 sequence is 15 residues long. Per the germline V gene, CDR1 is SGHTA and CDR2 is FQGNSA. DNA of the CDR3: TGTGCCAGCAGCTTAAGGGGAGGTGGTGGCGATACGCAGTATTTT. Protein: CASSLRGGGGDTQYF.

The chain couples TRBV7-2 to TRBJ2-3; D not certain. V lost 2 bases, J lost 6 bases, and 9 bases lay in between. The CDR3 is made up of 13 amino acids. CDR1 and CDR2 from the germline V gene are SGHTA and FQGNSA. DNA for the CDR3: TGTGCCAGCAGCTTATCTCCTGTGGATACGCAGTATTTT. It translates to CASSLSPVDTQYF.

This clone was recorded only once. V usage is TRBV14 and J usage is TRBJ2-6; 7 nucleotides line up with TRBD2. This CDR3 comprises 18 residues. V was pared by 6 bases and J by 0 bases, with 11 bases of the junction left unmatched. CDR1 is SGHDN, CDR2 FVKESK, per germline. The CDR3 DNA reads TGTGCCAGCAGTCATACTAGCGCCTTTAGCTCTGGGGCCAACGTCCTGACTTTC. Its protein product is CASSHTSAFSSGANVLTF.

This clone was counted between two and nine times. The chain joins TRBV12-5 to TRBJ1-2; no clear D. CDR1 is LGHNT and CDR2 is FRNRAP in the germline V gene. The CDR3 length is 13 residues. The germline V and J ends were trimmed by 3 bases and 8 bases, with 13 bases remaining between them. CDR3 residues: CASGFSGIEGYTF. The DNA for the CDR3 is TGTGCTAGTGGTTTTTCGGGAATAGAAGGCTACACCTTC.

The chain links TRBV4-1 to TRBJ2-7, with 14 bases identical to TRBD2. Germline V lookup: CDR1 MGHRA, CDR2 YSYEKL. CDR3 length: 20 amino acids. Unmatched junction bases numbered 17, after V lost 0 bases and J lost 7 bases. For the CDR3, the DNA is TGCGCCAGCAGCCAAGAGTACCCAGAGCATGGGACTAGCGGGAGAGATGAGCAGTACTTC. The encoded protein is CASSQEYPEHGTSGRDEQYF.

The genes are TRBV27 and TRBJ2-2, with 16 positions matching TRBD2. Germline-derived CDR1 and CDR2 are MNHEY and SMNVEV (reference sequence). Trimming at V came to 6 bases and at J to 6 bases, leaving 7 bases not matched to a gene. CDR3 length: 17 residues. The CDR3 is CASRGLAGGYTAGELFF. The CDR3 nucleotides read TGTGCCAGCAGGGGACTAGCGGGAGGGTATACGGCCGGGGAGCTGTTTTTT.

V gene TRBV3-1 (or the pseudogene TRBV3-2) combines with J gene TRBJ2-5; the D is unclear. Trimming shortened V by 2 bases and J by 3 bases, and 7 bases separated the two germline ends. Germline V gives CDR1 LGHDT, CDR2 YNNKEL (reference sequence). The CDR3 is 13 residues long. CDR3 residues: CASSQTLEETQYF. In nucleotides, the CDR3 is TGTGCCAGCAGCCAAACGCTAGAAGAGACCCAGTACTTC.

The chain couples TRBV4-3 to TRBJ2-2, with TRBD2 matching 8 bases. Germline loops: CDR1 LGHNA, CDR2 YSLEER. V was pared by 0 bases and J by 4 bases, with 4 bases of the junction left unmatched. The CDR3 consists of 16 residues. The CDR3 nucleotides are TGCGCCAGCAGCCAAGACTCGCTAGCGGGCACCGGGGAGCTGTTTTTT. Its protein product is CASSQDSLAGTGELFF.

Only a few counts were recorded for this clone. The chain combines TRBV3-1 (or the pseudogene TRBV3-2) with TRBJ2-1; D unclear. This CDR3 is built from 13 residues. V lost 0 bases, J lost 9 bases, and 9 bases lay in between. From germline, CDR1 is LGHDT and CDR2 YNNKEL (reference sequence). The CDR3 spells CASSQDHGREQFF. CDR3 DNA sequence: TGTGCCAGCAGCCAAGATCATGGGCGTGAGCAGTTCTTC.

J is TRBJ1-1 and V is TRBV7-2; a weak D match, TRBD1 (6 bases). Per the germline V gene, CDR1 is SGHTA and CDR2 is FQGNSA. V lost 3 bases and J 1 base, leaving 12 bases between the germline ends. The CDR3 has 15 residues. CDR3: CASSFQGLRNTEAFF. The DNA of the CDR3 is TGTGCCAGCAGCTTCCAGGGGCTTCGGAACACTGAAGCTTTCTTT. Together with reference TRBV7-2 and TRBJ1-1, the CDR3 gives the full variable domain: GAGVSQSPSNKVTEKGKDVELRCDPISGHTALYWYRQSLGQGLEFLIYFQGNSAPDKSGLPSDRFSAERTGGSVSTLTIQRTQQEDSAVYLCASSFQGLRNTEAFFGQGTRLTVV.

This clone was observed a single time. The chain uses TRBV5-6 and TRBJ2-1, with TRBD2 identical over 14 bases. CDR1 and CDR2 from the germline V gene are SGHDT and YYEEEE. The CDR3 length is 18 residues. V trimming: 4 bases; J trimming: 0 bases; junction bases outside the gene matches: 6. The CDR3 bases are TGTGCCAGCAGCCCTAGACTAGCGGGAGGGAGCTCCTACAATGAGCAGTTCTTC. It yields the protein CASSPRLAGGSSYNEQFF.

The gene calls are TRBV4-2 and TRBJ2-7; 11 nucleotides agree with TRBD2. CDR1 LGHNA and CDR2 YNFKEQ come from the germline V gene. V shed 5 bases and J 0 bases; nucleotides not matched to a gene: 6. The length of the CDR3 is 16 residues. The CDR3 loop is CASSDGLAGLSYEQYF. CDR3 DNA sequence: TGTGCCAGCAGCGACGGACTAGCGGGCCTCTCCTACGAGCAGTACTTC.

The rearrangement joins TRBV6-4 to TRBJ2-2; a possible D gene is TRBD2 (6 bases). Germline loops: CDR1 MRHNA, CDR2 SNTAGT. Trimming left V 5 bases short and J 3 bases short, with 7 bases between. This CDR3 has 13 residues. The CDR3 here is CASSSGDTGELFF. CDR3 DNA: TGTGCCAGCAGTTCGGGGGACACCGGGGAGCTGTTTTTT.

Turning to this clone: Other DNA sequences from this sample encode an identical CDR3 as well. This chain links TRBV6-1 with TRBJ1-1; TRBD1 aligns across 11 bases. The germline V gene encodes CDR1 MNHNS and CDR2 SASEGT. This CDR3 is built from 15 residues. Germline trimming cut 0 bases from V and 5 bases from J; bases unmatched to any gene: 2. Written as DNA, the CDR3 is TGTGCCAGCAGTGAAGCTGGGACAGGGGGAACTGAAGCTTTCTTT. It is translated as CASSEAGTGGTEAFF.

The rearrangement links TRBV3-1 (or the pseudogene TRBV3-2) to TRBJ1-2; possibly TRBD1 for D (5 bases). The CDR3 consists of 14 residues. Germline CDR1 is LGHDT and CDR2 is YNNKEL (reference sequence). V gave up 1 base and J gave up 8 bases, with 14 bases separating them. This CDR3 reads CASSQARRGLGYTF. CDR3 coding DNA: TGTGCCAGCAGCCAAGCACGGAGGGGCCTCGGCTACACCTTC.

This clone came up a few times. The CDR3 loop reads CASSPIGGANYGYTF. As DNA, the CDR3 is TGTGCCAGCAGCCCCATTGGCGGAGCTAACTATGGCTACACCTTC. This chain links TRBV9 with TRBJ1-2; no clear D gene. The CDR3 covers 15 residues. The germline V gene has CDR1 SGDLS and CDR2 YYNGEE. Trimming pared 4 bases from V and 0 bases from J, leaving 13 bases between.

The chain links TRBV13 to TRBJ1-1, with a possible D match to TRBD1 (5 bases). Germline CDR1 reads PRHDT; CDR2 reads FYEKMQ (reference sequence). Trimming stripped 0 bases from V and 1 base from J, with 12 bases between. The CDR3 length is 16 residues. This chain's CDR3 is CASSLGERGGNTEAFF. The CDR3 nucleotides are TGTGCCAGCAGCTTAGGGGAGCGGGGCGGGAACACTGAAGCTTTCTTT. The variable domain in full, with the rest retrieved from reference TRBV13 and TRBJ1-1, is AAGVIQSPRHLIKEKRETATLKCYPIPRHDTVYWYQQGPGQDPQFLISFYEKMQSDKGSIPDRFSAQQFSDYHSELNMSSLELGDSALYFCASSLGERGGNTEAFFGQGTRLTVV.

The sample holds one count of this clone. The chain links TRBV28 to TRBJ1-5; 12 nucleotides agree with TRBD1. The V segment lost 6 bases and the J segment 6 bases; nucleotides outside the gene matches: 6. Germline loops: CDR1 MDHEN, CDR2 SYDVKM. The CDR3 runs 15 residues. CDR3 sequence reads: CASRNPGQGAQPQHF. Here the CDR3 DNA reads TGTGCCAGCAGGAATCCGGGACAGGGGGCTCAGCCCCAGCATTTT.

This clone occurred once. The chain recombines TRBV5-1 with TRBJ2-1; 9 positions match TRBD2. J lost 0 bases, V lost 4 bases, and 2 bases had no gene match. Germline CDR1 reads SGHRS; CDR2 reads YFSETQ. The CDR3 runs 15 residues. The CDR3, as DNA: TGCGCCAGCAGCGTTAGCGGGAGCTCCTACAATGAGCAGTTCTTC. Translation gives CASSVSGSSYNEQFF.

The chain is built from TRBV7-9 and TRBJ1-2; possible D gene TRBD1, 6 bases. The germline CDR1 and CDR2 sequences are SEHNR and FQNEAQ (reference sequence). The CDR3 length is 14 residues. The V and J ends lost 0 bases and 8 bases respectively, with 13 bases between them. CDR3 region: CASSLATGLGGYTF. The CDR3 bases are TGTGCCAGCAGCTTAGCAACAGGGTTGGGCGGCTACACCTTC.

This rearrangement joins TRBV5-6 to TRBJ1-4, with D unclear. From germline, CDR1 is SGHDT and CDR2 YYEEEE. V lost 0 bases and J 8 bases, leaving 17 bases between the germline ends. This CDR3 is built from 16 residues. CDR3 coding DNA: TGTGCCAGCAGCTTGGGTGAGGGAGGCACCCGAGAAAAACTGTTTTTT. Its translation is CASSLGEGGTREKLFF.

The chain employs TRBV19 and TRBJ1-1; D remains unclear. This CDR3 region has 15 residues. Germline-derived CDR1 and CDR2 are LNHDA and SQIVND (reference sequence). Trimming shortened V by 1 base and J by 4 bases, and 13 bases separated the two germline ends. The CDR3 nucleotides are TGTGCCAGTAGTATAGCGGGTCAACCCCGCACTGAAGCTTTCTTT. The encoded protein is CASSIAGQPRTEAFF.

V is TRBV28 and J is TRBJ2-7; D might be TRBD1 (5 bases). This CDR3 comprises 13 residues. V lost 2 bases and J lost 3, with 8 bases in between. The germline gives CDR1 MDHEN, CDR2 SYDVKM. The CDR3 loop reads CASSLGHSYEQYF. DNA of the CDR3: TGTGCCAGCAGTTTAGGACATAGCTACGAGCAGTACTTC.

The chain uses TRBV4-3 and TRBJ2-2, with a possible D match to TRBD2 (5 bases). V was clipped by 5 bases and J by 4 bases, with 17 bases between them. This CDR3 is 16 amino acids long. CDR1 is LGHNA, CDR2 YSLEER, per germline. The DNA for the CDR3 is TGCGCCAGCAGCACGCTTAATAGCGAATTCACCGGGGAGCTGTTTTTT. Amino acids: CASSTLNSEFTGELFF.